The rows below give T cell receptor beta chains drawn from one sample of a study of blood T cell repertoires in COVID-19. Libraries were prepared by immunoSEQ multiplex PCR; TCRdb keeps only in-frame clonotypes and omits some of them. The sample has 200,000 to 250,000 clones; about 88% are singletons. Input material: peripheral blood. The receptor set was obtained from a man aged 35 to 55 with acute or convalescent COVID-19. Each CDR3 is given with its conserved first and last residue. The D gene is left open where the match is weak. Rows may omit the clone size; those that give it use once, few, many or a size class.

j_gene	abundance	v_gene	d_gene	CDR3aa	CDR3nt
TRBJ1-5	-	TRBV30	-	CAWSVQQSNQPQHF	TGTGCCTGGAGTGTACAGCAGTCCAATCAGCCCCAGCATTTT
TRBJ1-2	-	TRBV7-2	TRBD1	CASSLIEGARGYTF	TGTGCCAGCAGCCTCATTGAGGGGGCGAGGGGCTACACCTTC
TRBJ2-1	-	TRBV28	TRBD2	CASITPGTTVNEQFF	TGTGCCAGTATCACCCCCGGGACTACCGTTAATGAGCAGTTCTTC
TRBJ2-7	-	TRBV6-2/TRBV6-3	TRBD2	CASSYPTSGVMPSYEQYF	TGTGCCAGCAGTTACCCGACTAGCGGCGTTATGCCCTCCTACGAGCAGTACTTC
TRBJ2-2	-	TRBV9	-	CASSVGGNTGELFF	TGTGCCAGCAGCGTAGGAGGAAACACCGGGGAGCTGTTTTTT
TRBJ1-3	few	TRBV5-1	-	CASSPSGARLPDTIYF	TGCGCCAGCAGCCCCTCGGGAGCCCGACTTCCGGACACCATATATTTT
TRBJ2-1	-	TRBV11-2	TRBD1	CASSFYTGDSYNEQFF	TGTGCCAGCAGCTTTTATACAGGGGATTCCTACAATGAGCAGTTCTTC
TRBJ2-7	few	TRBV11-1	-	CASSLPHGSGQYF	TGTGCCAGCAGCTTACCCCACGGGTCGGGGCAGTACTTC
TRBJ1-3	-	TRBV5-1	TRBD1	CASSQIPGQGNGNTIYF	TGCGCCAGCAGCCAGATTCCGGGACAGGGGAATGGAAACACCATATATTTT
TRBJ2-3	-	TRBV7-3	-	CASSLRGSTDTQYF	TGTGCCAGCAGCTTACGAGGGAGCACAGATACGCAGTATTTT
TRBJ2-7	-	TRBV19	-	CASREGTVGSEQYF	TGTGCCAGTAGGGAGGGGACAGTGGGCTCCGAGCAGTACTTC
TRBJ1-2	-	TRBV5-8	-	CASSLEGTPNYGYTF	TGTGCCAGCAGCTTGGAAGGGACACCAAACTATGGCTACACCTTC
TRBJ2-3	-	TRBV5-1	TRBD2	CASSGLAGGNGADTQYF	TGCGCCAGCAGCGGTCTAGCGGGGGGGAATGGCGCAGATACGCAGTATTTT
TRBJ1-2	-	TRBV27	-	CASSLGGYGYGYTF	TGCGCCAGCAGTTTGGGGGGATACGGCTATGGCTACACCTTC
TRBJ2-5	-	TRBV10-1	-	CASSEQGRETQYF	TGCGCCAGCTCTGAACAGGGACGAGAGACCCAGTACTTC
TRBJ1-2	once	TRBV28	-	CASSSGDDYGYTF	TGTGCCAGCAGTTCAGGGGACGACTATGGCTACACCTTC
TRBJ2-7	-	TRBV18	-	CASSHQTDRTEEQYF	TGTGCCAGCTCACACCAGACTGACAGGACGGAAGAGCAGTACTTC
TRBJ2-7	-	TRBV4-2	TRBD1	CASSRADSDRVHEQYF	TGTGCCAGCAGCCGGGCCGACTCAGACAGGGTCCACGAGCAGTACTTC
TRBJ1-2	-	TRBV4-2	TRBD1	CASSQVGTGGYGYTF	TGTGCCAGCAGCCAAGTTGGGACAGGCGGCTACGGCTACACCTTC
TRBJ1-1	-	TRBV27	TRBD1	CASSGRQGAEAFF	TGTGCCAGCAGTGGCAGACAGGGGGCTGAAGCTTTCTTT
TRBJ1-6	-	TRBV6-5	TRBD1	CASSRGRGNSPLHF	TGTGCCAGCAGCAGAGGCAGGGGGAATTCACCCCTCCACTTT
TRBJ2-3	-	TRBV5-6	TRBD1	CASSLGGQGTYF	TGTGCCAGCAGCTTGGGGGGACAGGGCACGTATTTT
TRBJ2-5	-	TRBV11-3	TRBD2	CASSPGGSGQETQYF	TGTGCCAGCAGCCCGGGTGGTAGCGGGCAAGAGACCCAGTACTTC
TRBJ1-4	-	TRBV5-5	-	CASSLVGVERKLFF	TGTGCCAGCAGCTTGGTAGGGGTAGAGCGAAAACTGTTTTTT
TRBJ1-6	-	TRBV9	TRBD1	CASSVVDRGPSPLHF	TGTGCCAGCAGCGTAGTGGACAGGGGACCGTCACCCCTCCACTTT
TRBJ2-2	-	TRBV19	-	CASSPPTETGELFF	TGTGCCAGTAGTCCCCCGACAGAAACCGGGGAGCTGTTTTTT
TRBJ2-7	-	TRBV5-6	-	CASSLAVGVRLEQYF	TGTGCCAGCAGCTTGGCGGTCGGGGTAAGGCTCGAGCAGTACTTC
TRBJ2-1	-	TRBV6-2/TRBV6-3	TRBD1	CASSYVQGARNEQFF	TGTGCCAGCAGTTACGTACAGGGGGCACGGAATGAGCAGTTCTTC
TRBJ2-7	-	TRBV5-6	TRBD1	CASSLEGTGTIYEQYF	TGTGCCAGCAGCTTGGAAGGGACAGGGACGATATACGAGCAGTACTTC
TRBJ1-1	once	TRBV6-5	-	CASSYPGQNTEAFF	TGTGCCAGCAGTTACCCGGGACAGAACACTGAAGCTTTCTTT
TRBJ2-1	few	TRBV2	-	CASSELGLGSFF	TGTGCCAGCAGTGAACTCGGACTTGGCTCCTTCTTC
TRBJ2-7	-	TRBV19	TRBD1	CASSIWDRFNSYEQYF	TGTGCCAGTAGTATTTGGGACAGGTTCAACTCCTACGAGCAGTACTTC
TRBJ2-5	-	TRBV3-1/TRBV3-2	TRBD2	CASSPRGGKETQYF	TGTGCCAGCAGCCCACGGGGGGGCAAAGAGACCCAGTACTTC
TRBJ2-3	-	TRBV5-5	TRBD2	CASSLSSGGPQGNTQYF	TGTGCCAGCAGCTTGAGTAGCGGGGGGCCACAGGGGAATACGCAGTATTTT
TRBJ2-7	-	TRBV15	TRBD2	CATSPGGGVRLEQYF	TGTGCCACCAGCCCCGGGGGAGGGGTGAGGCTCGAGCAGTACTTC
TRBJ2-7	-	TRBV2	-	CASLGGYEQYF	TGTGCCAGCTTGGGGGGTTACGAGCAGTACTTC
TRBJ2-3	-	TRBV11-3	-	CASSLGRSDTQYF	TGTGCCAGCAGCTTAGGCAGATCAGATACGCAGTATTTT
TRBJ1-3	-	TRBV7-8	-	CASSLAGAGFSGNTIYF	TGTGCCAGCAGCTTAGCGGGCGCCGGATTCTCTGGAAACACCATATATTTT
TRBJ1-1	-	TRBV6-6	TRBD1	CASSRDRANTEAFF	TGTGCCAGCAGTCGGGACAGGGCGAACACTGAAGCTTTCTTT
TRBJ1-6	few	TRBV11-3	TRBD1	CASSPGGANSPLHF	TGTGCCAGCAGCCCAGGGGGTGCTAATTCACCCCTCCACTTT
TRBJ1-1	-	TRBV5-1	-	CASSLAGMNTEAFF	TGCGCCAGCAGCTTGGCAGGAATGAACACTGAAGCTTTCTTT
TRBJ1-3	once	TRBV7-8	-	CASSLEGLTDTIYF	TGTGCCAGCAGCTTGGAGGGATTAACCGACACCATATATTTT